What follows describes a single TCR beta chain. The antigen remains undetermined. The primer mix had 60 Vbeta and 13 Jbeta primers. Profiled with immunoSEQ multiplex PCR; TCRdb holds only in-frame clones, not every one. The sample records about 120,000 clones, around 10% being singletons. Germline-derived CDR1 and CDR2 are LNHDA and SQIVND (reference sequence). V shed 6 bases and J shed 2 bases, with 13 bases lying between them. This CDR3 is built from 15 residues. The data stem from a study of cytomegalovirus exposure and HLA in healthy donors. Study findings and constraints: TCR beta chains numbering some 150 were designated cytomegalovirus-associated. In presence/absence analyses, roughly uniform sequencing depth across donors was assumed. Follow-up analysis later connected one missense variant in DCLRE1C with trimming of TCR beta V- and J-genes.

At sampling all donors were nominally healthy, likely with unrecorded immune exposures. The receptor comes from a man between 25 and 39 years old in good health and CMV-seronegative. The chain combines TRBV19 with TRBJ2-2; D might be TRBD1 (6 bases). The material sequenced was PBMCs. In nucleotides, the CDR3 is TGTGCCAGTAGGATGGACAGAACAAACACCGGGGAGCTGTTTTTT. This codes for CASRMDRTNTGELFF.